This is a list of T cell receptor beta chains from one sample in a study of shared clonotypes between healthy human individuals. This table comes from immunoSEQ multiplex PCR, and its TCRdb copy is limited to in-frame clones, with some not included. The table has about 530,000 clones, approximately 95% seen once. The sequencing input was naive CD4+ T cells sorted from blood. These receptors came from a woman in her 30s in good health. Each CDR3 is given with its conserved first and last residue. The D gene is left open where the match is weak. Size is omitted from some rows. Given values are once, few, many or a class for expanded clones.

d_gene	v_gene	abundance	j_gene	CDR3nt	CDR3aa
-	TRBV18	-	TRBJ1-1	TGTGCCAGCTCACCGGGGCGAGTGAACACTGAAGCTTTCTTT	CASSPGRVNTEAFF
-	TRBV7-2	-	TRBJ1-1	TGTGCCAGCAGTAATACCCAGGGGCTGTCGGAAGCTTTCTTT	CASSNTQGLSEAFF
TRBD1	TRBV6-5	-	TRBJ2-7	TGTGCCAGCAAGATGGGACAGGGGATAATCTACGAGCAGTACTTC	CASKMGQGIIYEQYF
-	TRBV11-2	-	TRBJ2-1	TGTGCCAGCAGCCCTACCTTATATAGTGAGCAGTTCTTC	CASSPTLYSEQFF
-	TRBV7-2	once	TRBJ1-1	TGTGCCAGCAGCTACTTAGGGGGGAACACTGAAGCTTTCTTT	CASSYLGGNTEAFF
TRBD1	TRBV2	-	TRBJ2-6	TGTGCCAGCAGGTTCCGACAGGGGGCTGGGGCCAACGTCCTGACTTTC	CASRFRQGAGANVLTF
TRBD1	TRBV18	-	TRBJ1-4	TGTGCCAGCTCACCAATTCCCGGGACAGGGGCAACTAATGAAAAACTGTTTTTT	CASSPIPGTGATNEKLFF
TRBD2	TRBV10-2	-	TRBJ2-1	TGCGCCAGCAGTGAGTCTTTAGCGGGAGGGGAGCAGTTCTTC	CASSESLAGGEQFF
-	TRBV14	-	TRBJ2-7	TGTGCCAGCAGCAAAAGAGGAGCTCTCCACGAGCAGTACTTC	CASSKRGALHEQYF
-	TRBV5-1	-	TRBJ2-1	TGCGCCAGCAGCTTGAGAGCGGGCGGGCCCAATGAGCAGTTCTTC	CASSLRAGGPNEQFF
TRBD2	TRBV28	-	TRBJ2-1	TGTGCCAGCAGCACCACGACAGTAGGACTAGCGGGGAGGGTGGGGAAGTTCTTC	CASSTTTVGLAGRVGKFF
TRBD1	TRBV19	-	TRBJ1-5	TGTGCCAGTACGGAAGGACAGGATAGCAATCAGCCCCAGCATTTT	CASTEGQDSNQPQHF
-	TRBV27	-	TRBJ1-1	TGTGCCAGCAGTTTCAGGAGCCGGGACACTGAAGCTTTCTTT	CASSFRSRDTEAFF
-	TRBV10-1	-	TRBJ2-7	TGCGCCAGCAGTGAAGGGGGTATCCGCGAGCAGTACTTC	CASSEGGIREQYF
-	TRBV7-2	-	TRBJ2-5	TGTGCCAGCAGCTCCTACACCGGACCGTACTTC	CASSSYTGPYF
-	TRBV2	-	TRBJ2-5	TGTGCCAGCAACCCACTCTCCGGGAAAAGCGGAGAGACCCAGTACTTC	CASNPLSGKSGETQYF
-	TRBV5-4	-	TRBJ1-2	TGTGCCAGCAGCTTGCAAGGGGGAGGTGGCTACACCTTC	CASSLQGGGGYTF
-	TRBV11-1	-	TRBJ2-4	TGTGCCAGCAGCTTAGCGGGAGGATCGGGGGTGACAAACATTCAGTACTTC	CASSLAGGSGVTNIQYF
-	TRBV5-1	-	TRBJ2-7	TGCGCCAGCAGCTTGGCCGGGGGAGCCTCCTACGAGCAGTACTTC	CASSLAGGASYEQYF